One and the same sample provided the 21 T cell receptor beta chains below, sequenced in a study of T cell responses to AZD1222 COVID-19 vaccine. The table came from immunoSEQ multiplex PCR; TCRdb's copy has only in-frame clones and leaves some out. The table shows some 130,000 clones, with 90% occurring only once. This specimen was peripheral blood, taken on day 0 of AZD1222 vaccination. The receptors here all came from an adult in good health.

J is TRBJ1-2 and V is TRBV28, with 7 bases aligning to TRBD1. The CDR3 extends over 14 amino acids. CDR1 and CDR2 (germline): MDHEN, SYDVKM. Trimming at V came to 4 bases and at J to 4 bases, leaving 6 bases not matched to a gene. CDR3 in amino acids: CASSSSGGAYGYTF. In nucleotides, the CDR3 is TGTGCCAGCAGTTCTTCAGGGGGTGCCTATGGCTACACCTTC.

The V and J genes are TRBV4-2 and TRBJ2-1, with TRBD2 matching 7 bases. The V and J ends lost 0 bases and 0 bases, in that order; junction bases with no gene match: 5. This CDR3 is 17 amino acids long. Germline values: CDR1 LGHNA, CDR2 YNFKEQ. CDR3 protein: CASSQDWASGSYNEQFF. As DNA, the CDR3 is TGTGCCAGCAGCCAAGATTGGGCTAGCGGCTCCTACAATGAGCAGTTCTTC.

V usage is TRBV19 and J usage is TRBJ1-2; tentatively, D is TRBD1 (5 bases). This CDR3 contains 13 residues. Germline-derived CDR1 and CDR2 are LNHDA and SQIVND (reference sequence). V was trimmed by 4 bases and J by 2 bases, leaving 8 bases between them. CDR3 sequence reads: CASSRDGNYGYTF. The CDR3, as DNA: TGTGCCAGTAGTAGGGACGGAAACTATGGCTACACCTTC.

This clone was observed a few times. This sequence joins TRBV5-6 and TRBJ1-2, with D perhaps TRBD1 (5 bases). Germline CDR1 SGHDT, CDR2 YYEEEE. This CDR3 comprises 14 residues. Trimming stripped 7 bases from V and 3 bases from J, with 16 bases between. The CDR3 sequence: CASVIAGQHYGYTF. The CDR3 DNA is TGTGCCAGCGTGATAGCAGGGCAGCACTATGGCTACACCTTC.

The CDR3 protein is CASSLSNTGELFF. The CDR3 nucleotides read TGTGCCAGCAGCTTATCAAACACCGGGGAGCTGTTTTTT. The rearrangement joins TRBV7-2 to TRBJ2-2; D remains ambiguous. The CDR3 consists of 13 residues. Between the trimmed V and J ends, which lost 2 bases and 2 bases, there was a span of 3 bases. CDR1 and CDR2 (germline): SGHTA, FQGNSA.

V gene TRBV19 combines with J gene TRBJ1-2, with TRBD1 matching 9 bases. V gave up 1 base and J gave up 2 bases; unmatched junction bases: 2. Germline V gives CDR1 LNHDA, CDR2 SQIVND (reference sequence). The CDR3 runs 15 residues. CDR3: CASSIGGTGNYGYTF. For the CDR3, the DNA is TGTGCCAGTAGTATAGGAGGGACAGGGAACTATGGCTACACCTTC.

The V gene is TRBV11-2, the J gene TRBJ1-4; maybe TRBD1 (5 bases). V shed 3 bases and J shed 3 bases, with 17 bases lying between them. CDR3 length: 17 residues. Germline V CDR1 and CDR2: SGHAT, FQNNGV. The DNA of the CDR3 is TGTGCCAGCAGCTTTGCATGGAGGGGCGGGTCTAATGAAAAACTGTTTTTT. Translation gives CASSFAWRGGSNEKLFF.

This chain connects TRBV7-2 to TRBJ2-3; no firm D call. The CDR3 contains 14 residues. Between the trimmed V and J ends, which lost 4 bases and 1 base, there was a span of 9 bases. The V gene's germline CDR1 is SGHTA and CDR2 FQGNSA. This CDR3 reads CASSSQVGTDTQYF. DNA of the CDR3: TGTGCCAGCAGCTCTCAGGTGGGCACAGATACGCAGTATTTT.

This chain links TRBV7-2 with TRBJ1-1, with D maybe TRBD1 (6 bases). The CDR3 has 13 amino acids. Trimming stripped 3 bases from V and 5 bases from J, with 10 bases between. Germline CDR1 is SGHTA and CDR2 is FQGNSA. The CDR3 protein is CASSFAGETEAFF. The DNA of the CDR3 is TGTGCCAGCAGCTTTGCAGGGGAAACTGAAGCTTTCTTT.

The chain is built from TRBV6-5 and TRBJ2-5; 13 positions match TRBD2. From germline, CDR1 is MNHEY and CDR2 SVGAGI. With 4 bases clipped from V and 9 bases from J, the junction kept 11 bases outside the gene matches. This CDR3 comprises 16 residues. CDR3 sequence (DNA): TGTGCCAGCAGTTCAACCGGGACTAGCGGGGCAGTGGCCCAGTACTTC. Translation: CASSSTGTSGAVAQYF.

V is TRBV6-2 or TRBV6-3 and J is TRBJ1-1; no reliable D call. Germline CDR1 reads MNHEY; CDR2 reads SVGEGT. The V end was cut by 1 base, the J end by 1 base, with 7 bases between. The CDR3 length is 14 residues. This CDR3 reads CASSYLRENTEAFF. The CDR3, as DNA: TGTGCCAGCAGTTACTTACGGGAGAACACTGAAGCTTTCTTT.

CDR3 region: CASSLDGLAGSTEFF. The CDR3 coding sequence is TGCGCCAGCAGCTTGGATGGACTAGCGGGGTCAACGGAGTTCTTC. The J gene is TRBJ2-1, the V gene TRBV5-1, with 12 bases matching TRBD2. This CDR3 has 15 residues. CDR1 is SGHRS, CDR2 YFSETQ, per germline. V shed 0 bases, J shed 14 bases, and the junction held 9 bases outside the gene matches. The full variable domain, its missing parts supplied by reference TRBV5-1 and TRBJ2-1, is KAGVTQTPRYLIKTRGQQVTLSCSPISGHRSVSWYQQTPGQGLQFLFEYFSETQRNKGNFPGRFSGRQFSNSRSEMNVSTLELGDSALYLCASSLDGLAGSTEFFGPGTRLTVL.

The chain is built from TRBV4-2 and TRBJ2-5; 7 bases agree with TRBD2. The CDR3 is 16 amino acids. CDR1 is LGHNA and CDR2 is YNFKEQ in the germline V gene. V was pared by 0 bases and J by 3 bases, with 7 bases of the junction left unmatched. Written as DNA, the CDR3 is TGTGCCAGCAGCCAAGAAGGGCGAGCGGGGAAAGAGACCCAGTACTTC. Its translation: CASSQEGRAGKETQYF.

V usage is TRBV18 and J usage is TRBJ1-2; 11 bases align to TRBD1. This CDR3 has 20 residues. Trimming took 1 base from V and 3 from J; bases not matched to a gene: 16. CDR1 is KGHSH and CDR2 is LQKENI in the germline V gene. This CDR3 is CASSPRIGTRPGQGDYGYTF. The CDR3, as DNA: TGTGCCAGCTCACCACGTATCGGGACGAGACCGGGACAGGGGGACTATGGCTACACCTTC.

This clone was seen a single time. V and J are TRBV3-1 (or the pseudogene TRBV3-2) and TRBJ1-5; 7 bases line up with TRBD1. V was pared by 5 bases and J by 2 bases, with 9 bases of the junction left unmatched. This CDR3 has 16 amino acids. Per the germline V gene, CDR1 is LGHDT and CDR2 is YNNKEL (reference sequence). CDR3 sequence reads: CASSSRQGVGNQPQHF. The CDR3 nucleotides read TGTGCCAGCAGCTCCCGACAGGGTGTGGGCAATCAGCCCCAGCATTTT.

The chain uses TRBV6-2 or TRBV6-3 and TRBJ2-5; 12 nucleotides agree with TRBD2. The CDR3 is 16 residues long. The junction had 9 bases not matched to a gene; V was cut back by 6 bases and J by 4 bases. Germline lookup yields CDR1 MNHEY and CDR2 SVGEGT. CDR3 sequence (DNA): TGTGCCAGCAGCCCTCCGACACTAGCGGGGGGAGAGACCCAGTACTTC. Encoded protein: CASSPPTLAGGETQYF.

Remarks on this clone: This same CDR3 is encoded by further DNA sequences in the sample. The chain couples TRBV19 to TRBJ2-1; either TRBD1 or TRBD2 may fit D (5 bases each). This CDR3 comprises 15 residues. Trimming cost V 1 base and J 4 bases, with 11 bases left between them. Per the germline V gene, CDR1 is LNHDA and CDR2 is SQIVND (reference sequence). DNA of the CDR3: TGTGCCAGTAGTATAGGGGGGAACTCTTACAATGAGCAGTTCTTC. Translating it yields CASSIGGNSYNEQFF.

This sequence joins TRBV7-6 and TRBJ1-5; D call uncertain. This CDR3 spans 16 amino acids. The germline V gene has CDR1 SGHVS and CDR2 FNYEAQ. The V gene lost 1 base and the J gene lost 2 bases, with 12 bases spanning the gap. The CDR3 is CASSLVVGRGNQPQHF. The CDR3 DNA is TGTGCCAGCAGCTTAGTTGTAGGACGGGGCAATCAGCCCCAGCATTTT.

The chain carries TRBV5-1 and TRBJ1-2; no firm D call. Between the trimmed V and J ends, which lost 4 bases and 8 bases, there was a span of 15 bases. The CDR3 contains 13 residues. CDR1 is SGHRS and CDR2 is YFSETQ in the germline V gene. The CDR3 here is CASSAGTRGGYTF. In nucleotides, the CDR3 is TGCGCCAGCAGCGCGGGAACTCGAGGGGGCTACACCTTC.

This chain joins TRBV5-6 and TRBJ2-7; 12 positions match TRBD1. With 4 bases clipped from V and 6 bases from J, the junction kept 8 bases outside the gene matches. This CDR3 is built from 15 residues. Germline assignment: CDR1 SGHDT and CDR2 YYEEEE. The CDR3 DNA is TGTGCCAGCAGCACGTTGGGACAGGGGGCAGGCGAGCAGTACTTC. This sequence encodes CASSTLGQGAGEQYF.

The V and J genes are TRBV3-1 (or the pseudogene TRBV3-2) and TRBJ2-1; 7 bases are shared with TRBD1. The CDR3 is 15 residues long. Germline lookup yields CDR1 LGHDT and CDR2 YNNKEL (reference sequence). The V segment lost 5 bases and the J segment 7 bases; nucleotides outside the gene matches: 11. CDR3 protein: CASSSGDSRRNEQFF. The CDR3 DNA sequence: TGTGCCAGCAGCTCCGGGGACAGCAGAAGGAATGAGCAGTTCTTC.